The T cell receptor (beta chain) described here comes from a study of T cell responses to AZD1222 COVID-19 vaccine. Background on the study: Pooled together were second doses at about 4 or about 12 weeks. Whole-study findings and limits: Close to half of spike-specific TCRs reportedly recognize unmutated variant regions.

This CDR3 spans 16 amino acids. V trimming: 1 base; J trimming: 5 bases; junction bases outside the gene matches: 5. Germline lookup yields CDR1 LGHNA and CDR2 YSLEER. Repertoires were generated with immunoSEQ multiplex PCR, while TCRdb's copy carries only in-frame clones and drops some. The table includes roughly 100,000 clones, over 80% detected once. A remark on this clone: The antigen is undetermined. Within the sample, other DNA sequences also encode this same CDR3.

The source was peripheral blood, collected on day 0 of AZD1222 vaccination. The V gene is TRBV4-3, the J gene TRBJ2-3; 11 positions match TRBD1. This TCR derives from an adult in good health. The CDR3 here is CASSQGTGGVGDTQYF. The CDR3 DNA is TGCGCCAGCAGCCAAGGGACAGGGGGCGTGGGAGATACGCAGTATTTT.